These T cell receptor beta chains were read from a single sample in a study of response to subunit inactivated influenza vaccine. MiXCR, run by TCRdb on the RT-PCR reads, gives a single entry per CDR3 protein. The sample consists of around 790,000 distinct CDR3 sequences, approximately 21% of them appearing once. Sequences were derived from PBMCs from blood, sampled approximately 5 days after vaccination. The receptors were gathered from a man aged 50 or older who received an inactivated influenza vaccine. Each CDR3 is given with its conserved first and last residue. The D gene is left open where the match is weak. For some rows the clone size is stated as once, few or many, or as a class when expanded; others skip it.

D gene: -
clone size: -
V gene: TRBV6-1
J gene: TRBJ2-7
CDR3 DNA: TGTGCCAGCAGTGTTACGCGTCTTGGCGAGCAGTACTTC
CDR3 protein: CASSVTRLGEQYF

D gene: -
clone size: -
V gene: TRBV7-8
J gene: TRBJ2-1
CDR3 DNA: TGTGCCAGCAGCCGTTTACTAGCAAACTCTAATGAGCAGTTCTTC
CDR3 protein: CASSRLLANSNEQFF

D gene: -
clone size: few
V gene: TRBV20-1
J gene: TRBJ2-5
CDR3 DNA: TGCAGTGCCCTAACAGGGCTCGGGGAGACCCAGTACTTC
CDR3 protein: CSALTGLGETQYF

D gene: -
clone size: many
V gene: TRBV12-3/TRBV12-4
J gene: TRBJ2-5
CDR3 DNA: TGTGCCAGCAGTCCGGACCGGCTTCTTGCGTACTTC
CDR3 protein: CASSPDRLLAYF

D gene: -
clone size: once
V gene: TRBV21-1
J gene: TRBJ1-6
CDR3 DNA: TGTGCCAGCAGCAAACAGCATTTTAACTATAATTCACCCCTCCACTTT
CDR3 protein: CASSKQHFNYNSPLHF

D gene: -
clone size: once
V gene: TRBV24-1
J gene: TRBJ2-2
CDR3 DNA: TGTGCCACCAGTGATTTAAGAACTGGTGGGGAGCTGTTTTTT
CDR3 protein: CATSDLRTGGELFF

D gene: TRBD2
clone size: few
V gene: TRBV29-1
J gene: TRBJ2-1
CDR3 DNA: TGCAGCGTTGAAGGGAGCGGGAGATTGAGTGAGCAGTTCTTC
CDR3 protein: CSVEGSGRLSEQFF

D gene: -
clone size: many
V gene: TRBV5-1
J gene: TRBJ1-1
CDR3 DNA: TGCGCCAGCAGCCAAGGGGAGAGCTCGAACACTGAAGCTTTCTTT
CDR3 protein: CASSQGESSNTEAFF

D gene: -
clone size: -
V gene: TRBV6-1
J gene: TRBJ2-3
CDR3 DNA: TGTGCCAGCAGTGAAGCCACGGTCAGGGTCTCGGCAGATACGCAGTATTTT
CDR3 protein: CASSEATVRVSADTQYF

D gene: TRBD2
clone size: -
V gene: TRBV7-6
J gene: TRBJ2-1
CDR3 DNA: TGTGCCAGCAGCTTGTCCGGGACTAGCGCTTACAATGAGCAGTTCTTC
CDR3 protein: CASSLSGTSAYNEQFF

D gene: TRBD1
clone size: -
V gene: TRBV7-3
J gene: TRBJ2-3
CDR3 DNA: TGTGCCAGCAGCTCCTTGGGACAGTCGGCAGATACGCAGTATTTT
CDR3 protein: CASSSLGQSADTQYF

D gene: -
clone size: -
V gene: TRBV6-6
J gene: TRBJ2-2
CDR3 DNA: TGTGCCAGCAGTTATAGAAGGTCCGGGGAGCTGTTTTTT
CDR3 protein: CASSYRRSGELFF

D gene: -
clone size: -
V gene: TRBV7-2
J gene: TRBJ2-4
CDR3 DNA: TGTGCCAGCAGCTGGGTGTGGGGGGGGCAAAACATTCAGTACTTC
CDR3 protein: CASSWVWGGQNIQYF

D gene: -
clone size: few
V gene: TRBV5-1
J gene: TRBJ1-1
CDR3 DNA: TGCGCCAGCAATTCCATGAACACTGAAGCTTTCTTT
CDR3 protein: CASNSMNTEAFF

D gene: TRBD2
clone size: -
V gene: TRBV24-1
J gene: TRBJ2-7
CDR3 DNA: TGTGCCACCAGTGATTCTCGGCAGGGAGGGATCTACGAGCAGTACTTC
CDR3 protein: CATSDSRQGGIYEQYF

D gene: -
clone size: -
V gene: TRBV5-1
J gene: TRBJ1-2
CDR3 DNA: TGCGCCAGCAGCTTGGACGGGACACGGTATGGCTACACCTTC
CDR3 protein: CASSLDGTRYGYTF

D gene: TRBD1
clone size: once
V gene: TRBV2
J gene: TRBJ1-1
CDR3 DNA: TGTGCCAGTAGACAGGGGGAGAACACTGAAGCTTTCTTT
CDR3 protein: CASRQGENTEAFF

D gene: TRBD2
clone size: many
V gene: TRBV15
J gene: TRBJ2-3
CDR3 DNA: TGTGCCACCAGCTCTCAGCGGGGGTCTGGTGCAGATACGCAGTATTTT
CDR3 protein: CATSSQRGSGADTQYF

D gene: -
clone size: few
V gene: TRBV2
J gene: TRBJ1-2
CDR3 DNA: TGTGCCAGCAGTGAAGCATTGGGGGCCTTCGGCTACACCTTC
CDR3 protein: CASSEALGAFGYTF

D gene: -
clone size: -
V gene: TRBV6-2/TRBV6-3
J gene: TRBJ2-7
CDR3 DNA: TGTGCCAGCAGTGGAAGCAGCCTGTCCCCCCACGAGCAGTACTTC
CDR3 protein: CASSGSSLSPHEQYF

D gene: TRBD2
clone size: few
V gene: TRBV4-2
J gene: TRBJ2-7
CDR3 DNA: TGTGCCAGCAGCCAAGGGACTAGTAAGTACGAGCAGTACTTC
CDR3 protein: CASSQGTSKYEQYF

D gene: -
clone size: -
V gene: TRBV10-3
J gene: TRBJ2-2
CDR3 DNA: TGTGCCATCAGCGCGGTAAGGGATACCGGGGAGCTGTTTTTT
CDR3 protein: CAISAVRDTGELFF

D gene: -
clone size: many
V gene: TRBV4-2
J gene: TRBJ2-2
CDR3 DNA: TGTGCCAGCAGCCAAGAAGGTGGAGGGGAGCTGTTTTTT
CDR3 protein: CASSQEGGGELFF

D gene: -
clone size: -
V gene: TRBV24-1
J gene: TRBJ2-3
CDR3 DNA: TGTGCCACCAGTGAAAAAGGGAACACGCAGTATTTT
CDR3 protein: CATSEKGNTQYF

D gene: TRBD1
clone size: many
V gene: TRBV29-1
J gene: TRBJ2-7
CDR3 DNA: TGCAGCGTTGAGAAGACAGGGGGCTACGAGCAGTACTTC
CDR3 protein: CSVEKTGGYEQYF

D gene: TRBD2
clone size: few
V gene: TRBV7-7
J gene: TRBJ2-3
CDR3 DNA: TGTGCCAGCAGCTTATCGCAGATAGCGGGAGATACGCAGTATTTT
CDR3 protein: CASSLSQIAGDTQYF

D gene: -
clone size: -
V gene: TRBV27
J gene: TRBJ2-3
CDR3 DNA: TGTGCCAGCAGTGCCCCCGGAGAGCATGTAGCAGATACGCAGTATTTT
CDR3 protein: CASSAPGEHVADTQYF

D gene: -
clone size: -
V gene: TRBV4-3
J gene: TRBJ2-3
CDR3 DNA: TGCGCCAGCAGCCAAGACTCAGGCCTAACGCAGTATTTT
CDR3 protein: CASSQDSGLTQYF

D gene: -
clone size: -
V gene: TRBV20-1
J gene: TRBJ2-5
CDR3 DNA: TGCAGTGCTAGAATGGGGGCATTTATTGAGACCCAGTACTTC
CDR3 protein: CSARMGAFIETQYF

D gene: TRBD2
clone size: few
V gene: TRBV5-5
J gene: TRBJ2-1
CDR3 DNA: TGTGCCAGCAGCCACGCGGTTAGCGGGAGCCAAAATGAGCAGTTCTTC
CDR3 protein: CASSHAVSGSQNEQFF

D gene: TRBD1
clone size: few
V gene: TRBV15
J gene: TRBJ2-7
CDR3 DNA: TGTGCCACCAGCAGAGAGAGGGACAGGACGGGAAACTACGAGCAGTACTTC
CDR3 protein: CATSRERDRTGNYEQYF

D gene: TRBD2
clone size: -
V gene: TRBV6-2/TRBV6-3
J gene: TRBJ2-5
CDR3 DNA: TGTGCCAGCAGTTACGTCCCCGGGGGGTTCCAAGAGACCCAGTACTTC
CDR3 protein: CASSYVPGGFQETQYF

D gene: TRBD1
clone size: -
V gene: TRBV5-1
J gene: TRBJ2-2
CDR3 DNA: TGCGCCAGCAGCGTAACAGGGGACACCGGGGAGCTGTTTTTT
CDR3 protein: CASSVTGDTGELFF

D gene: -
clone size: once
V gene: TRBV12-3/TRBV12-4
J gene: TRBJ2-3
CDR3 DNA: TGTGCCAGCAGTTCCATAGCAGTGAGCACAGATACGCAGTATTTT
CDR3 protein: CASSSIAVSTDTQYF

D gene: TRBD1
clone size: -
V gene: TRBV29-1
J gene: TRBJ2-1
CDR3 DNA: TGCAGCGTTGAAGGGACAGGGGGGAATGAGCAGTTCTTC
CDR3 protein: CSVEGTGGNEQFF

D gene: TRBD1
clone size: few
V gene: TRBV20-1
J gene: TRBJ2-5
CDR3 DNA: TGCAGTGCTGCGACAGGGGGAGAGACCCAGTACTTC
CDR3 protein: CSAATGGETQYF

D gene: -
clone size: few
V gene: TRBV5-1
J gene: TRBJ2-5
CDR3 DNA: TGCGCCAGCAGCCTAGACCGGACCGGGCCCACAGGGACCCAGTACTTC
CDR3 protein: CASSLDRTGPTGTQYF

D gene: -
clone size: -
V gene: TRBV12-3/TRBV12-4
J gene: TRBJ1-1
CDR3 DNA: TGTGCCAGCAGTTCCCTGGGGTCTGAAGCTTTCTTT
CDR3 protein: CASSSLGSEAFF

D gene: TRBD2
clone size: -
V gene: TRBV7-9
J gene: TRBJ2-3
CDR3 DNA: TGTGCCAGCAGCCCCCGGGACTACACAGATACGCAGTATTTT
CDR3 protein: CASSPRDYTDTQYF

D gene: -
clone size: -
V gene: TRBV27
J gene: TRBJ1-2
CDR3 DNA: TGTGCCAGCAGAGCCTCTGGGGGCCGTGGCTACACCTTC
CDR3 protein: CASRASGGRGYTF

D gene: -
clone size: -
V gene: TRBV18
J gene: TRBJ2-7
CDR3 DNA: TGTGCCAGCTCACCGGTACCAAGCTCCTACGAGCAGTACTTC
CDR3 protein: CASSPVPSSYEQYF

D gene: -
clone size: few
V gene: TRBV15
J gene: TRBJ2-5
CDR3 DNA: TGTGCCACCAGCAGAGCAGGCCAAGAGACCCAGTACTTC
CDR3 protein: CATSRAGQETQYF

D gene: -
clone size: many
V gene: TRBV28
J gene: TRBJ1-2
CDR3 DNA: TGTGCCAGCAGCACTCTTAACTATGGCTACACCTTC
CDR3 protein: CASSTLNYGYTF

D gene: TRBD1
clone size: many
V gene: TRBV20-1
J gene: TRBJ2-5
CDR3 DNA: TGCAGTGCTAAGGACAGGGTTTTCCAGGAGACCCAGTACTTC
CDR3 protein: CSAKDRVFQETQYF

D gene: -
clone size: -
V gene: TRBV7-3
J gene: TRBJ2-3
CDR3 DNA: TGTGCCAGCAGCTCTCAGAGCTCGGATACGCAGTATTTT
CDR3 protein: CASSSQSSDTQYF

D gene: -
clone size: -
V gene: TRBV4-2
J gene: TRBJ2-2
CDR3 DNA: TGTGCCAGCAGCCGAACCTCGTTTGGCACGAACACCGGGGAGCTGTTTTTT
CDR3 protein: CASSRTSFGTNTGELFF

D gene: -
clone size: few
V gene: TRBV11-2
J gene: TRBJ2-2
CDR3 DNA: TGTGCCAGCAGCTTAGAATTTTCTGGTGGTGTGGGATGGACGAACACCGGGGAGCTGTTTTTT
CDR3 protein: CASSLEFSGGVGWTNTGELFF

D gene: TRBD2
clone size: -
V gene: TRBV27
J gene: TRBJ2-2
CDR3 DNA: TGTGCCAGCAGTTTCAGACTAGCGGGAGGCTCCGCCGGGGAGCTGTTTTTT
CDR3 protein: CASSFRLAGGSAGELFF

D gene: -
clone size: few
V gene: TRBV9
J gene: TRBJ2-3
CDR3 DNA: TGTGCCAGCAGCGTAAGTAGGCACGATACGCAGTATTTT
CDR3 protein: CASSVSRHDTQYF

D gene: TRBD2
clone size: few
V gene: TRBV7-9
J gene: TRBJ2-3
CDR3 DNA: TGTGCCAGCAGCCTCCGGACTAGCGGGAGGTCAGATACGCAGTATTTT
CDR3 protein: CASSLRTSGRSDTQYF

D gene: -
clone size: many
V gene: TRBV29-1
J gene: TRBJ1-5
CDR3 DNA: TGCAGCGTCCGGTGGGGGGGCTATAATCAGCCCCAGCATTTT
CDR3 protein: CSVRWGGYNQPQHF

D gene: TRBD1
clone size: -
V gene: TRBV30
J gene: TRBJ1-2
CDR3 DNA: TGTGCCTGGGCTAGGGACAGTTATGGCTACACCTTC
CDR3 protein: CAWARDSYGYTF

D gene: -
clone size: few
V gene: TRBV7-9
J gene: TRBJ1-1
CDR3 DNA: TGTGCCAGCAGCTTAGCATCGATCACAGAAGCTTTCTTT
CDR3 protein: CASSLASITEAFF

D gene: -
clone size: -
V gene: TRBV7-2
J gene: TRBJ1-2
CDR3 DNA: TGTGCCAGCAGCTTAGGTCCCGGGGGCTACACCTTC
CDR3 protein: CASSLGPGGYTF

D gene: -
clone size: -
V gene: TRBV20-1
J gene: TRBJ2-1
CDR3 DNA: TGCAGTGCTCATCCCCCCATTCAGCACAGCTCCTACAATGAGCAGTTCTTC
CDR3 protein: CSAHPPIQHSSYNEQFF